The source of this T cell receptor (beta chain) is a study of blood T cell repertoires in COVID-19. Study information: Samples of COVID-19 (acute and convalescent) were obtained from the United States, Italy and Spain. T cells, B-cell-depleted T cells, or PBMCs provided the cDNA or gDNA that served as material.

Per the original data handling: Scientists estimated how many nucleated cells there were by amplifying reference gene primers. Profiling relied on immunoSEQ multiplex PCR, and the TCRdb table lists in-frame clones only, not all of them. V and J calls and clone size come straight from that table; D and trimming were deduced from the DNA. The repertoire holds around 110,000 clones, with approximately 87% as singletons. V lost 4 bases, J lost 2 bases, and 0 bases stayed unmatched. Germline CDR1 and CDR2: SGHNT and YYREEE (reference sequence). CDR3 length: 16 amino acids. This sequence was found in a man aged 25 to 40 with acute or convalescent COVID-19. The V and J genes are TRBV5-4 and TRBJ2-1; TRBD2 matches at 16 bases. Sequences were obtained from peripheral blood. CDR3 protein: CASSGTSGGAYNEQFF. The DNA of the CDR3 is TGTGCCAGCAGCGGGACTAGCGGGGGGGCCTACAATGAGCAGTTCTTC.